This passage covers 27 T cell receptor beta chains from one sample sequenced in a study of CD8+CD57+ T cells in acquired aplastic anemia. Genomic DNA provided the template from which TCR beta VDJ and CDR3 profiles were obtained. TCRdb redid the calling of the reads with MiXCR, one entry per CDR3 protein. This table holds a few hundred thousand distinct CDR3 sequences, 40% to 60% found once. Flow cytometry had shown expanded CD8+CD57+ cells in the patients chosen for sequencing. Sequencing used sorted CD4+, CD8+, or CD8+CD57+ T cells (not recorded which) from PBMCs. The receptors were gathered from a human donor with aplastic anemia.

This clonotype was seen repeatedly, ten times or more. This chain uses TRBV7-3 with TRBJ1-5; the D is unclear. This CDR3 is 13 amino acids long. V lost 4 bases, J lost 5 bases, and 9 bases lay in between. Germline CDR1 reads SGHTA; CDR2 reads FQGTGA. CDR3 residues: CASSSGRDQPQHF. DNA of the CDR3: TGTGCCAGCAGCTCTGGGAGAGATCAGCCCCAGCATTTT.

The chain is built from TRBV24-1 and TRBJ1-2; TRBD1 might be the D (5 bases). Germline loops: CDR1 KGHDR, CDR2 SFDVKD. This CDR3 has 13 residues. V lost 5 bases, J lost 3 bases, and 9 bases lay in between. CDR3 residues: CATSVGGDYGYTF. CDR3 bases: TGTGCCACCAGTGTCGGAGGGGACTATGGCTACACCTTC.

The rearrangement joins TRBV29-1 to TRBJ1-2, with TRBD1 matching 7 bases. Germline V gene sequence: CDR1 SQVTM, CDR2 ANQGSEA. The V gene end was trimmed by 0 bases and the J gene end by 8 bases; junction bases not matched to a gene: 9. The CDR3 covers 14 residues. The CDR3 protein is CSVEDGIRGWGYTF. As DNA, the CDR3 is TGCAGCGTTGAAGATGGCATCAGGGGGTGGGGCTACACCTTC.

This clonotype was seen many times. V gene TRBV5-1 combines with J gene TRBJ2-1, with D perhaps being TRBD1 or TRBD2 (6 bases each). Germline lookup yields CDR1 SGHRS and CDR2 YFSETQ. Trimming stripped 5 bases from V and 5 bases from J, with 20 bases between. The CDR3 consists of 16 residues. The CDR3 loop reads CASRGWGRGSDNEQFF. CDR3 nucleotide sequence: TGCGCCAGCAGAGGATGGGGGCGGGGTAGCGACAATGAGCAGTTCTTC.

This clonotype has at least ten counts. V usage is TRBV3-1 and J usage is TRBJ2-7; D ambiguous. The V end lost 4 bases, the J end lost 0 bases, and 7 bases lay between the germline ends. From germline, CDR1 is LGHDT and CDR2 YNNKEL (reference sequence). The CDR3 has 13 residues. In nucleotides, the CDR3 is TGTGCCAGCAGCCTCCAGAGCTCCTACGAGCAGTACTTC. It is translated as CASSLQSSYEQYF.

The rearrangement links TRBV19 to TRBJ1-5, with 10 bases that match TRBD1. J gave up 5 bases and V 8 bases, and 3 bases lay outside the gene matches. Germline-derived CDR1 and CDR2 are LNHDA and SQIVND (reference sequence). The CDR3 is 13 amino acids. The CDR3: CASRDRGHQPQHF. The CDR3 nucleotides read TGTGCCAGTCGGGACAGGGGACATCAGCCCCAGCATTTT.

This clonotype was picked up many times. The chain has TRBV6-6 and TRBJ1-1; no clear D gene. Germline CDR1 MNHNY, CDR2 SVGAGI (reference sequence). This CDR3 spans 13 amino acids. Trimming pared 0 bases from V and 4 bases from J, leaving 6 bases between. The CDR3 DNA follows: TGTGCCAGCAGTTACTCAGGAATCACTGAAGCTTTCTTT. Its translation is CASSYSGITEAFF.

As for this clonotype: At one boundary the junction diverges from the germline segment, which might be a read error. The genes are TRBV2 and TRBJ1-1, with 8 bases aligning to TRBD1. The CDR3 runs 13 residues. Germline lookup yields CDR1 SNHLY and CDR2 FYNNEI. DNA of the CDR3: TGTGCCAGCAGTGAAGCTGACAGGGGCCCTCGCCCTTTT. Encoded protein: CASSEADRGPRPF.

This clonotype came up a few times. The chain couples TRBV9 to TRBJ2-1, with 9 positions matching TRBD2. J gave up 3 bases and V 5 bases, and 3 bases lay outside the gene matches. CDR3 length: 14 residues. Germline lookup yields CDR1 SGDLS and CDR2 YYNGEE. The DNA of the CDR3 is TGTGCCAGCAGTGTTAGCGGGAGCTACAATGAGCAGTTCTTC. The encoded protein is CASSVSGSYNEQFF.

In this sample, this clonotype turned up a few times. The chain combines TRBV30 with TRBJ1-4; no clear D gene. V lost 2 bases and J lost 10, with 17 bases in between. CDR3 length: 14 residues. Germline loops: CDR1 GTSNPN, CDR2 SVGIG (reference sequence). The CDR3 sequence is CAWSLSHGIPKLFF. The CDR3, as DNA: TGTGCCTGGAGTCTATCCCACGGGATCCCAAAACTGTTTTTT.

The chain carries TRBV20-1 and TRBJ2-3, with D perhaps being TRBD1 or TRBD2 (5 bases each). Germline V gene data show CDR1 as DFQATT and CDR2 as SNEGSKA (reference sequence). The V and J ends lost 5 bases and 2 bases respectively, with 14 bases between them. This CDR3 spans 14 amino acids. CDR3 amino acids: CSAPRGLNTDTQYF. The CDR3 region has the DNA TGCAGTGCTCCCCGGGGCCTAAACACAGATACGCAGTATTTT.

With regard to this clonotype: With a much larger clone just one base away, this may be a read error. As DNA, the CDR3 is TGCAGTGCTAGAGATCCCGGGACAGACACTGAAGCTCTCTTT. Translated: CSARDPGTDTEALF. The chain couples TRBV20-1 to TRBJ1-1; 7 bases map to TRBD1. The CDR3 covers 14 residues. Per germline, CDR1 DFQATT and CDR2 SNEGSKA (reference sequence).

The table lists this clonotype with a few counts. The J gene is TRBJ1-6, the V gene TRBV30; D is ambiguous. CDR3 length: 13 residues. CDR1 GTSNPN and CDR2 SVGIG come from the germline V gene (reference sequence). V lost 0 bases, J lost 16 bases, and 16 bases lay in between. Here the CDR3 DNA reads TGTGCCTGGAGTGTTACACCATACCCAATTCTCCACTTT. It specifies CAWSVTPYPILHF.

Remarks on this clonotype: A much larger clone is a single base away; this may be a read error. The chain recombines TRBV20-1 with TRBJ2-6; D may match TRBD1 or TRBD2 (6 bases each). Germline loops: CDR1 DFQATT, CDR2 SNEGSKA (reference sequence). The CDR3 extends over 15 amino acids. CDR3 coding DNA: TGCAGAGCTAGGGGGGCTTGGGGGGGGGCCAACGTCCTGACTTTC. Encoded protein: CRARGAWGGANVLTF.

At least ten counts were recorded for this clonotype. The rearrangement joins TRBV27 to TRBJ1-6; tentatively, D is TRBD1 (5 bases). Germline values: CDR1 MNHEY, CDR2 SMNVEV (reference sequence). This CDR3 is 16 amino acids long. The V and J ends lost 5 bases and 9 bases respectively, with 20 bases between them. The CDR3 sequence is CASSPPGEGRGSPLHF. The DNA of the CDR3 is TGTGCCAGCAGTCCGCCGGGGGAGGGCCGGGGTTCACCCCTCCACTTT.

The chain has TRBV2 and TRBJ1-5, with unresolved D. The germline CDR1 and CDR2 sequences are SNHLY and FYNNEI. The CDR3 runs to 12 residues. V was cut by 6 bases and J by 9 bases, with 12 bases left in between. This chain's CDR3 is CASSPVGRPQHF. CDR3 DNA: TGTGCCAGCAGCCCGGTCGGACGGCCCCAGCATTTT.

This clonotype was recorded a few times. A clone one base away is much larger, so this may be a read error. This chain uses TRBV5-1 with TRBJ2-7; D tentatively fits TRBD1 or TRBD2 (5 bases each). The germline gives CDR1 SGHRS, CDR2 YFSETQ. V was cut by 3 bases and J by 4 bases, with 20 bases left in between. This CDR3 has 16 amino acids. In nucleotides, the CDR3 is TGCGCCAGCAGCTCATATCGGGACGGTTTAGTTTACGAGCAGTACTTC. The encoded protein is CASSSYRDGLVYEQYF. Full variable domain (rest looked up from reference TRBV5-1 and TRBJ2-7): KAGVTQTPRYLIKTRGQQVTLSCSPISGHRSVSWYQQTPGQGLQFLFEYFSETQRNKGNFPGRFSGRQFSNSRSEMNVSTLELGDSALYLCASSSYRDGLVYEQYFGPGTRLTVT.

This clonotype was found many times. V gene TRBV5-8 combines with J gene TRBJ2-7; no definite D call. With 2 bases removed from V and 7 bases from J, the gap between germline ends came to 7 bases. This CDR3 is built from 11 residues. Germline V lookup: CDR1 SGHTS, CDR2 YDEGEE. The CDR3 DNA reads TGTGCCAGCAGCTTCGACGGGGAGCAGTACTTC. Translated, it gives CASSFDGEQYF.

The DNA of the CDR3 is TGTGCCTGGAGCCTTGGGGGAAATCAGCCCCAGCATTTT. Its translation is CAWSLGGNQPQHF. This sequence joins TRBV30 and TRBJ1-5; D possibly corresponds to TRBD1 (5 bases). Trimming took 3 bases from V and 4 from J, leaving 10 bases between them. Germline CDR1 reads GTSNPN; CDR2 reads SVGIG (reference sequence). This CDR3 comprises 13 residues.

This clonotype was counted many times. V is TRBV6-5 and J is TRBJ1-5; D gene unclear. V lost 4 bases, J lost 3 bases, and 7 bases lay in between. CDR3 length: 13 amino acids. Germline CDR1 reads MNHEY; CDR2 reads SVGAGI. CDR3 sequence reads: CASSSQFNQPQHF. The CDR3 DNA is TGTGCCAGCAGTTCTCAATTCAATCAGCCCCAGCATTTT.

This clonotype was seen at least ten times. V usage is TRBV7-8 and J usage is TRBJ2-7; D is possibly TRBD2 (6 bases). Deletions cut 5 bases from V and 4 bases from J, with 18 bases between. The CDR3 spans 15 residues. Germline CDR1 reads SGHVS; CDR2 reads FQNEAQ. The CDR3 DNA reads TGTGCCAGCAGCCTCGGCCTGGGAGGACTTTACGAGCAGTACTTC. Translating it yields CASSLGLGGLYEQYF.

The sample holds a few counts of this clonotype. Being one base from a much bigger clone, this may be a read error. This chain joins TRBV5-1 and TRBJ2-7, with a tentative D call TRBD2 (5 bases). The CDR3 contains 13 residues. Germline CDR1 SGHRS, CDR2 YFSETQ. The CDR3 nucleotides are TGCGCCAGCAGCTCCGCGGACTCCTACGGGCAGTACTTC. Encoded protein: CASSSADSYGQYF.

The chain joins TRBV29-1 to TRBJ2-6; no clear D. V gave up 6 bases and J gave up 2 bases, with 5 bases separating them. CDR3 length: 12 amino acids. Looked up from germline, CDR1 is SQVTM and CDR2 is ANQGSEA. CDR3 sequence reads: CSVRAGANVLTF. The DNA of the CDR3 is TGCAGCGTAAGGGCTGGGGCCAACGTCCTGACTTTC.

V usage is TRBV7-8 and J usage is TRBJ2-7; D gene uncertain. CDR3 length: 14 amino acids. Germline assignment: CDR1 SGHVS and CDR2 FQNEAQ. V shed 2 bases and J shed 2 bases, with 10 bases lying between them. In DNA, the CDR3 is TGTGCCAGCAGCTTATTCGGCACAGCCTACGAGCAGTACTTC. Its protein is CASSLFGTAYEQYF. The full variable domain, rest sourced from reference TRBV7-8 and TRBJ2-7, is GAGVSQSPRYKVAKRGQDVALRCDPISGHVSLFWYQQALGQGPEFLTYFQNEAQLDKSGLPSDRFFAERPEGSVSTLKIQRTQQEDSAVYLCASSLFGTAYEQYFGPGTRLTVT.

This clonotype was recorded a few times. Here the CDR3 DNA reads TGCGCCAGCAGCCCCGTAGCGGGGAGTGCCTATGGCTACACCTTC. Its translation: CASSPVAGSAYGYTF. The rearrangement joins TRBV5-1 to TRBJ1-2; D not certain. V lost 4 bases and J lost 4, with 17 bases in between. This CDR3 region has 15 residues. From germline, CDR1 is SGHRS and CDR2 YFSETQ.

The chain links TRBV15 to TRBJ2-3; TRBD2 aligns across 7 bases. Trimming removed 0 bases from V and 2 bases from J; junction bases left unmatched: 5. The germline V gene has CDR1 LNHNV and CDR2 YYDKDF (reference sequence). The CDR3 loop spans 16 amino acids. The CDR3 DNA reads TGTGCCACCAGCAGAGATTGGCGGGGGACCACAGATACGCAGTATTTT. This translates into CATSRDWRGTTDTQYF. Using reference TRBV15 and TRBJ2-3 for the parts outside the CDR3, the full variable domain is DAMVIQNPRYQVTQFGKPVTLSCSQTLNHNVMYWYQQKSSQAPKLLFHYYDKDFNNEADTPDNFQSRRPNTSFCFLDIRSPGLGDTAMYLCATSRDWRGTTDTQYFGPGTRLTVL.

This clonotype was seen ten or more times. This chain uses TRBV5-1 with TRBJ1-1; 7 bases are a match to TRBD1. Per the germline V gene, CDR1 is SGHRS and CDR2 is YFSETQ. CDR3 length equals 15 residues. Trimming took 4 bases from V and 0 from J; bases not matched to a gene: 6. In nucleotides, the CDR3 is TGCGCCAGCAGCCACCGACAGGGTATGAACACTGAAGCTTTCTTT. Residues: CASSHRQGMNTEAFF.